This T cell receptor beta chain was found in a study of blood T cell repertoires in COVID-19. The CDR3 is 15 residues long. Germline CDR1 reads GTSNPN; CDR2 reads SVGIG (reference sequence). After removal of 5 bases from V and 0 bases from J, the junction contained 5 bases not matched to a gene. Clones were read by immunoSEQ multiplex PCR, and TCRdb kept only the in-frame ones, dropping some. The table shows more than 100,000 clones, with around 89% occurring only once. The specimen sequenced was peripheral blood. The receptor was derived from a man aged 70 or older with active COVID-19. The chain carries TRBV30 and TRBJ2-1; TRBD2 matches 9 bases. The CDR3: CAWSSGESSYNEQFF. The CDR3 DNA reads as TGTGCCTGGTCTAGCGGGGAGAGCTCCTACAATGAGCAGTTCTTC.